These T cell receptor beta chains were read from a single sample in a study of beta chain features in type 1 diabetes. Clones were read by immunoSEQ multiplex PCR, and TCRdb kept only the in-frame ones, dropping some. The data contain about 340,000 clones, approximately 15% of them seen just once; the ten biggest clones take up roughly 0.015%. The sample taken for sequencing was naive CD4+ T cells from blood. These receptors were collected from a woman between 18 and 30 years old with type 1 diabetes. Each CDR3 is given with its conserved first and last residue. The D gene is left open where the match is weak. Clone size, where shown, is once, few, many, or a class for clones that have expanded.

v_call,clone_size,j_call,d_call,cdr3_nt,cdr3_aa
TRBV12-5,-,TRBJ2-1,TRBD1,TGTGCTAGTGCGGCAGGGGGATACAATGAGCAGTTCTTC,CASAAGGYNEQFF
TRBV5-1,few,TRBJ1-1,-,TGCGCCAGCAGACAGGGAGGGAGAACTGAAGCTTTCTTT,CASRQGGRTEAFF
TRBV28,-,TRBJ2-1,-,TGTGCCAGCAGTTTATCGGTGTCTAAGCAGTTCTTC,CASSLSVSKQFF
TRBV25-1,-,TRBJ1-2,-,TGTGCCAGCAGTTATACATCTAACTATGGCTACACCTTC,CASSYTSNYGYTF
TRBV10-3,few,TRBJ1-4,TRBD1,TGTGCCATCAGTGAGAAGGGGGCGCGGGAAAAACTGTTTTTT,CAISEKGAREKLFF
TRBV19,-,TRBJ2-3,TRBD2,TGTGCCAGTAGTCATGCCGGGGCGGGAGGCCGGGTTACGCAGTATTTT,CASSHAGAGGRVTQYF
TRBV18,few,TRBJ2-1,TRBD1,TGTGCCAGCTCACCCGGACAGGGCTCCTACAATGAGCAGTTCTTC,CASSPGQGSYNEQFF
TRBV28,-,TRBJ2-7,-,TGTGCCAGCAGTTCCGCGGGTGTTCCCTACGAGCAGTACTTC,CASSSAGVPYEQYF
TRBV11-3,-,TRBJ2-3,-,TGTGCCAGCAGCGAGGGCGATACGCAGTATTTT,CASSEGDTQYF
TRBV6-5,-,TRBJ2-3,TRBD1,TGTGCCAGCAGCAGGGGGACAGATACGCAGTATTTT,CASSRGTDTQYF
TRBV21-1,-,TRBJ2-7,-,TGTGCCAGCAGCAAACGGACTAGCGGGAGGCCCACGTTCTACGAGCAGTACTTC,CASSKRTSGRPTFYEQYF
TRBV5-6,-,TRBJ1-2,TRBD1,TGTGCCAGCAGCTGGGGACAGGGGCTTTCCGGCTACACCTTC,CASSWGQGLSGYTF
TRBV5-1,few,TRBJ1-2,TRBD1,TGCGCCAGCAAGGGGGCCGGTGGCTACACCTTC,CASKGAGGYTF
TRBV13,-,TRBJ2-7,-,TGTGCCAGCAGCTTCGACCCTCGCGCGACAGGTGGGTTCTCCTACGAGCAGTACTTC,CASSFDPRATGGFSYEQYF
TRBV7-3,few,TRBJ2-7,TRBD2,TGTGCCAGCAGCTTAACAGCGGGAGGTATCTACGAGCAGTACTTC,CASSLTAGGIYEQYF
TRBV2,-,TRBJ1-2,-,TGTGCCCAGGGAGGCTACACCTTC,CAQGGYTF
TRBV4-2,-,TRBJ2-3,-,TGTGCCAGCAGCCAACCGGGAGCGATCCCAGATACGCAGTATTTT,CASSQPGAIPDTQYF
TRBV4-3,few,TRBJ1-4,TRBD1,TGCGCCAGCAGCCAAGATTTGGGGACAGGGGGCAACGTCGGTGAAAAACTGTTTTTT,CASSQDLGTGGNVGEKLFF
TRBV7-3,few,TRBJ2-3,-,TGTGCCAGCAGCTCCCCGGAGGGGACGCAGTATTTT,CASSSPEGTQYF
TRBV4-3,few,TRBJ1-2,-,TGCGCCAGCAGCCAAGGGGGAGGGGTCTATGGCTACACCTTC,CASSQGGGVYGYTF
TRBV19,few,TRBJ2-6,-,TGTGCCAGTAGTAGGGGACTGGGCCGCCTCTCTGGGGCCAACGTCCTGACTTTC,CASSRGLGRLSGANVLTF
TRBV10-3,few,TRBJ2-5,TRBD1,TGTGCCTCCGGGGACAGGGAGGCAGAGACCCAGTACTTC,CASGDREAETQYF
TRBV9,few,TRBJ2-6,-,TGTGCCAGCAGCGTCGGGGTTTCTGGGGCCAACGTCCTGACTTTC,CASSVGVSGANVLTF
TRBV9,-,TRBJ2-7,TRBD2,TGTACCAGCAGCGTGGGACTAGCGGGATCCTACGAGCAGTACTTC,CTSSVGLAGSYEQYF
TRBV6-5,few,TRBJ2-1,-,TGTGCCAGCGGCCCGAGGGCCTCGGATGAGCAGTTCTTC,CASGPRASDEQFF
TRBV30,few,TRBJ2-1,TRBD1,TGTGCCTGGGGGACAGCCGGGGATGAGCAGTTCTTC,CAWGTAGDEQFF
TRBV19,-,TRBJ2-1,-,TGTGCCAGCAGAACCTACAATGAGCAGTTCTTC,CASRTYNEQFF